This T cell receptor (beta chain) is drawn from a study of breast tumors, draining lymph nodes, adjacent tissues. Study observations and caveats: Luminal-like breast cancer showed significantly greater tumor-nontumor repertoire similarity than basal-like breast cancer did. Tumor T cell lymph node origin was a supported hypothesis, not proven.

The CDR3 is 14 residues long. CDR1 and CDR2 (germline): MGHRA, YSYEKL. V lost 1 base and J lost 4, with 8 bases in between. A note on this clonotype: Its antigen is undetermined.

A single record per CDR3 protein comes from TCRdb applying MiXCR to the multiplex PCR reads. The table has around 150,000 distinct CDR3 sequences, about 20% seen once. The lymph nodes were axillary draining lymph nodes from breast cancer patients. The sequence came from a female donor with breast cancer. Some clones in this sample may be carry-over from other donors' samples. The V and J genes are TRBV4-1 and TRBJ1-5; D is uncertain. Sample: axillary lymph node tissue. The CDR3 protein is CASSQVGINQPQHF. For the CDR3, the DNA is TGCGCCAGCAGCCAAGTAGGCATTAATCAGCCCCAGCATTTT.